This T cell receptor (beta chain) was sequenced during a study of post-analysis software for immune sequencing data. Whole-study context: As for disease course, relapsing-remitting, secondary progressive and progressive-relapsing multiple sclerosis were all included.

With respect to this clonotype: Its specificity is unknown.

Study-wide results and limits: Normalized Chao1 diversity was significantly lower in multiple sclerosis patients than in controls. Batch-matched samples strongly co-clustered by F measure. Five or six TRBV segments, TRBV5-6, TRBV5-1 and TRBV20-1 among them, were found more frequent in patients than controls.

The germline V gene encodes CDR1 LGHNA and CDR2 YSLEER. The CDR3 covers 19 residues. V lost 1 base and J 0 bases, leaving 16 bases between the germline ends. Incorporated into the TCR beta cDNA libraries were unique molecular identifiers, which served to reduce PCR and sequencing biases. Yield was roughly 0.5 million cDNA molecules from around 0.96 to 9.9 million T cells. TCRdb ran MiXCR on the PCR reads and lists one entry per CDR3 protein. This sample yields 750,000 to 900,000 distinct CDR3 sequences, of which just over 45% are seen a single time; 4.9% belongs to the top ten. Sequencing used blood. The TCR sequence derives from a girl between 5 and 17 years old with multiple sclerosis. The chain couples TRBV4-3 to TRBJ2-6, with D perhaps TRBD1 (6 bases). The CDR3, as DNA: TGCGCCAGCAGCCAAGTGCAGGACAGCGACCTCTCTGGGGCCAACGTCCTGACTTTC. Its protein is CASSQVQDSDLSGANVLTF.